What follows are 9 T cell receptor beta chains derived from one specimen sequenced in a study of T cell repertoires in cytomegalovirus infection. Their specific antigens are unknown. A single record per CDR3 protein comes from TCRdb applying MiXCR to the reads. The repertoire holds 300,000 to 400,000 distinct CDR3 sequences, with roughly 28% as singletons. The sample was cultured PBMCs, taken from culture after CMV antigen stimulation. The receptors shown here come from a human donor in good health (CMV status not recorded). Some clones in this sample may be carry-over from other donors' samples.

In its sample, this clonotype was seen a few times. The CDR3 protein is CASSLGQGALPRIYEQYF. The CDR3, as DNA: TGTGCCAGCAGTTTGGGACAGGGGGCGTTACCACGCATCTACGAGCAGTACTTC. This chain connects TRBV27 to TRBJ2-7; 12 bases match TRBD1. The V gene's germline CDR1 is MNHEY and CDR2 SMNVEV (reference sequence). This CDR3 has 18 amino acids. Trimming took 3 bases from V and 3 from J; bases not matched to a gene: 12.

V usage is TRBV6-6 and J usage is TRBJ1-1, with TRBD1 as a possible D gene (6 bases). V lost 0 bases and J lost 4, with 15 bases in between. The CDR3 extends over 16 amino acids. CDR1 MNHNY and CDR2 SVGAGI come from the germline V gene (reference sequence). CDR3 loop: CASSYSRGEIGTEAFF. The CDR3 DNA follows: TGTGCCAGCAGTTACTCGAGGGGGGAGATAGGCACTGAAGCTTTCTTT.

A few counts support this clonotype. The chain couples TRBV4-1 to TRBJ2-1; D assignment may be TRBD1 or TRBD2 (5 bases each). Trimming took off 1 base at V and 9 bases at J, with 19 bases between the two ends. CDR1 and CDR2 from the germline V gene are MGHRA and YSYEKL. This CDR3 comprises 16 residues. CDR3 DNA: TGCGCCAGCAGCCAAGGGGACGGTTATCTCGGGGTTGAGCAGTTCTTC. This encodes CASSQGDGYLGVEQFF.

J is TRBJ2-2 and V is TRBV12-3 or TRBV12-4; a weak D match, TRBD2 (5 bases). The CDR3 covers 17 residues. Trimming cost V 4 bases and J 4 bases, with 19 bases left between them. The DNA for the CDR3 is TGTGCCAGCAGTTACCCGAAAGGAGGAGTCGGCACCGGGGAGCTGTTTTTT. Its protein product is CASSYPKGGVGTGELFF.

The V and J genes are TRBV7-2 and TRBJ1-2, with D perhaps TRBD1 (5 bases). The germline V and J ends were trimmed by 7 bases and 8 bases, with 20 bases remaining between them. Germline V CDR1 and CDR2: SGHTA, FQGNSA. The CDR3 has 14 amino acids. This CDR3 is CASIRDRSFGGYTF. In DNA form, the CDR3 reads TGTGCCAGCATCAGGGACCGATCTTTCGGAGGCTACACCTTC.

This chain's CDR3 is CASSFGGAQYF. In DNA, the CDR3 is TGTGCCAGCAGTTTCGGGGGGGCCCAGTACTTC. This chain connects TRBV27 to TRBJ2-5; 8 bases align to TRBD2. J lost 9 bases, V lost 3 bases, and 0 bases had no gene match. This CDR3 is 11 amino acids long. Germline CDR1 MNHEY, CDR2 SMNVEV (reference sequence).

Only a few counts were recorded for this clonotype. The J gene is TRBJ2-1, the V gene TRBV4-2, with 14 bases fitting TRBD2. Trimming cost V 4 bases and J 9 bases; bases outside gene matches: 11. Germline lookup yields CDR1 LGHNA and CDR2 YNFKEQ. The CDR3 has 17 amino acids. The CDR3 loop is CASSPSPGLAGDAEQFF. In DNA form, the CDR3 reads TGTGCCAGCAGCCCCTCGCCGGGACTAGCGGGAGATGCTGAGCAGTTCTTC.

This chain uses TRBV29-1 with TRBJ2-1, with D uncertain. This CDR3 comprises 15 residues. Germline V gene data show CDR1 as SQVTM and CDR2 as ANQGSEA. The V gene lost 4 bases and the J gene lost 5 bases, with 18 bases spanning the gap. The CDR3 here is CSVGRLLTLHNEQFF. As DNA, the CDR3 is TGCAGCGTTGGCCGACTCCTCACCCTTCACAATGAGCAGTTCTTC.

This clonotype turned up a few times. The gene calls are TRBV7-9 and TRBJ1-1; D gene unclear. The CDR3 has 9 residues. The V gene's germline CDR1 is SEHNR and CDR2 FQNEAQ (reference sequence). V dropped 2 bases and J dropped 10 bases, with 2 bases sitting between them. CDR3 DNA: TGTGCCAGCAGCTTACGAGCTTTCTTT. This gives the protein CASSLRAFF.